This entry features one TCR beta chain sequence. Antigen specificity is unknown. The data belong to a study of T cells in Graves' hyperthyroidism and ophthalmopathy. The study, taken as a whole, reports: Appearing also in blood were most of the thyroid clonotypes expanded above 0.001.

The investigators amplified TCR beta CDR3 regions from RNA transcripts. First-round RT-PCR targeting the TCR CDR3 was performed with the HTBI primer set. Each CDR3 protein gets one entry after TCRdb re-called the multiplex PCR reads with MiXCR. This table has just under 750,000 distinct CDR3 sequences, just over 35% appearing once. Germline V gives CDR1 SGHTA, CDR2 FQGNSA. With 8 bases removed from V and 0 bases from J, the gap between germline ends came to 17 bases. The CDR3 contains 16 residues. Stable Graves' hyperthyroidism meant no ophthalmopathy progression within 18 months. Uncontrolled infection, other autoimmune disease, pregnancy and lactation each barred patients from inclusion. Diagnoses rested on clinical symptoms, serum thyroxine and TRAb, thyroid ultrasound and orbital computed tomography.

Sequences were obtained from blood. The V gene is TRBV7-2, the J gene TRBJ1-3; no clear D gene. This receptor was obtained from a woman between 40 and 55 years old with Graves' hyperthyroidism. This CDR3 reads CASSARTDSSGNTIYF. CDR3 bases: TGTGCCAGCTCGGCAAGGACTGATTCCTCTGGAAACACCATATATTTT.